These 6 T cell receptor beta chains were all obtained from the same sample, sequenced in a study of T cell repertoires in cytomegalovirus infection. TCRdb fed the reads into MiXCR, producing one record per CDR3 protein. The sample holds hundreds of thousands of distinct CDR3 sequences, 35% to 45% seen once. Sequences were obtained from PBMCs. These receptors came from a human donor in good health (CMV status not recorded). Some clones in this sample may be carry-over from other donors' samples.

The V gene is TRBV29-1, the J gene TRBJ2-7, with D perhaps matching TRBD1 or TRBD2 (6 bases each). V was pared by 3 bases and J by 5 bases, with 11 bases between. There are 12 residues in the CDR3. Looked up from germline, CDR1 is SQVTM and CDR2 is ANQGSEA. CDR3 in amino acids: CSVEGGRNEQYF. CDR3 DNA: TGCAGCGTTGAGGGGGGCCGGAACGAGCAGTACTTC.

The J gene is TRBJ1-2, the V gene TRBV28; no firm D call. V lost 5 bases and J 7 bases, leaving 11 bases between the germline ends. CDR1 and CDR2 (germline): MDHEN, SYDVKM. The CDR3 is 12 amino acids. The CDR3 nucleotides read TGTGCCAGCAGTCCGGGGAAACGTGGCTACACCTTC. It codes for CASSPGKRGYTF.

V and J are TRBV7-9 and TRBJ2-7; 7 nucleotides agree with TRBD1. Germline lookup yields CDR1 SEHNR and CDR2 FQNEAQ (reference sequence). After removal of 1 base from V and 5 bases from J, the junction contained 5 bases not matched to a gene. This CDR3 is 14 amino acids long. The CDR3 reads CASSLEQGLHEQYF. CDR3 DNA: TGTGCCAGCAGCTTAGAACAGGGGTTGCACGAGCAGTACTTC. The whole variable domain, filled in from reference TRBV7-9 and TRBJ2-7, reads DTGVSQNPRHKITKRGQNVTFRCDPISEHNRLYWYRQTLGQGPEFLTYFQNEAQLEKSRLLSDRFSAERPKGSFSTLEIQRTEQGDSAMYLCASSLEQGLHEQYFGPGTRLTVT.

The chain uses TRBV27 and TRBJ1-6; perhaps TRBD1 as D (6 bases). V dropped 4 bases and J dropped 6 bases, with 13 bases sitting between them. Germline V gives CDR1 MNHEY, CDR2 SMNVEV (reference sequence). The CDR3 has 15 amino acids. The CDR3 region is CASSSSGHPNSPLHF. Here the CDR3 DNA reads TGTGCCAGCAGTTCCTCGGGACATCCTAATTCACCCCTCCACTTT.

This clonotype was counted only a few times. The gene calls are TRBV3-1 and TRBJ2-7, with D possibly TRBD2 on 6 matching bases. The CDR3 is made up of 16 amino acids. CDR1 is LGHDT and CDR2 is YNNKEL in the germline V gene (reference sequence). The V and J ends lost 0 bases and 7 bases respectively, with 19 bases between them. Here the CDR3 DNA reads TGTGCCAGCAGCCAAGAACTAGGGACTTGGCGACTTGAGCAGTACTTC. Protein product: CASSQELGTWRLEQYF.

There are a few counts of this clonotype. This chain joins TRBV28 and TRBJ1-4, with D perhaps matching TRBD1 (5 bases). This CDR3 has 13 amino acids. V lost 7 bases, J lost 7 bases, and 13 bases lay in between. Germline V CDR1 and CDR2: MDHEN, SYDVKM. The DNA for the CDR3 is TGTGCCAGCACCGGGGGGGGAGGTGAAAAACTGTTTTTT. Translating gives CASTGGGGEKLFF.